This TCR beta chain originates from a study of Graves' ophthalmopathy and Graves' hyperthyroidism. Across the study: Hyperthyroidism was classified as stable if no ophthalmopathy occurred within 18 months of follow-up.

Looked up from germline, CDR1 is SEHNR and CDR2 is FQNEAQ (reference sequence). The CDR3 covers 16 residues. V lost 7 bases, J lost 5 bases, and 18 bases lay in between. Researchers took RNA transcripts and amplified TCR beta CDR3 regions from them. HTBI-primed RT-PCR formed the first round, and a multiplex PCR formed the second. TCRdb reprocessed the multiplex PCR reads with MiXCR, giving one entry per CDR3 protein. Seen here are over a million distinct CDR3 sequences, about 35% observed once, and the top ten hold around 10%. A word on this clonotype: Its antigen is as yet unknown. A read error may explain this, as a much larger clone is one base away.

Points from the study as a whole: Most expanded thyroid clonotypes above 0.001 frequency also appeared in blood.

Sequencing input: peripheral blood or thyroid tissue (not recorded which). The sequence was collected from an adult man with Graves' hyperthyroidism. This chain uses TRBV7-9 with TRBJ1-6, with a possible D match to TRBD1 (6 bases). The CDR3 DNA follows: TGTGCCAGCACGCAAAGTGGGGGGGCGGATAATTCACCCCTCCACTTT. This encodes CASTQSGGADNSPLHF.